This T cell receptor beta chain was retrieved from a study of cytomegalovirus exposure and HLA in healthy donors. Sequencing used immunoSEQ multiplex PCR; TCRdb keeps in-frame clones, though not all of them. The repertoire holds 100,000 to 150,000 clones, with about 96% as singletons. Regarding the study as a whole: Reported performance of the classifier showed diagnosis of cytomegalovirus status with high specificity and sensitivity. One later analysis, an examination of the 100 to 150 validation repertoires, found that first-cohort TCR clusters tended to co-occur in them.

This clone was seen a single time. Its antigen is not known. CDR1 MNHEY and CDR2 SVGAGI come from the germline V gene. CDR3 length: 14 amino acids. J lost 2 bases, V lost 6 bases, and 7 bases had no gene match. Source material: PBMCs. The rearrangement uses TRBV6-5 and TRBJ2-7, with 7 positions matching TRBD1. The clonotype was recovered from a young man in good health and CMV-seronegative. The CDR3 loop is CASSDHGQAYEQYF. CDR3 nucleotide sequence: TGTGCCAGCAGCGACCACGGACAGGCCTACGAGCAGTACTTC.